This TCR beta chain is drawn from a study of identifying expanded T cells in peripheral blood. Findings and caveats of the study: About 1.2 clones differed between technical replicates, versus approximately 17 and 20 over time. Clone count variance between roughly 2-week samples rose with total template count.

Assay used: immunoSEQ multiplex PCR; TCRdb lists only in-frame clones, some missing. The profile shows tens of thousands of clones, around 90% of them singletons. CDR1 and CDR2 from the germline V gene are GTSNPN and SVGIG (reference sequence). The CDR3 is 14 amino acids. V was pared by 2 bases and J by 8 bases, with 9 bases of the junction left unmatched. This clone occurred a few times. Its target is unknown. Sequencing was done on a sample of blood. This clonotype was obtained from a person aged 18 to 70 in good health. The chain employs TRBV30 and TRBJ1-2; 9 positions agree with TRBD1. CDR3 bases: TGTGCCTGGAGTATAACAGGGGGCGCTAAAGGCTACACCTTC. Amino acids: CAWSITGGAKGYTF.